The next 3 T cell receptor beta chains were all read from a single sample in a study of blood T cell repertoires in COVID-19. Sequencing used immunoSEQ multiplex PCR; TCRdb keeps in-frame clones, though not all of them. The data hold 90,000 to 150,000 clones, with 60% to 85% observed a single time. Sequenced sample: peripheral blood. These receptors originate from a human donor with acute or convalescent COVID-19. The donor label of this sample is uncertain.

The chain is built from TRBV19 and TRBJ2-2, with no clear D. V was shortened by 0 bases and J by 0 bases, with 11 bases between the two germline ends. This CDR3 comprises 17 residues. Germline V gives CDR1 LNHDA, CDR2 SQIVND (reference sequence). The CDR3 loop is CASSIDPARANTGELFF. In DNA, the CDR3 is TGTGCCAGTAGTATAGATCCGGCACGGGCGAACACCGGGGAGCTGTTTTTT.

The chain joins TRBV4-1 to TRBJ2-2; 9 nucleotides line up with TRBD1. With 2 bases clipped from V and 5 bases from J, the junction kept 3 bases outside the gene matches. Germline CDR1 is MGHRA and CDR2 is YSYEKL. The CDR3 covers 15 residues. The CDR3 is CASSQRQGGTGELFF. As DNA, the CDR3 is TGCGCCAGCAGCCAAAGACAGGGGGGGACCGGGGAGCTGTTTTTT.

The CDR3 here is CASSLRAGQGGRETQYF. DNA for the CDR3: TGTGCCAGCAGCTTAAGGGCCGGACAGGGGGGGAGAGAGACCCAGTACTTC. The chain links TRBV11-3 to TRBJ2-5; 10 nucleotides match TRBD1. Germline V gene lookup returns CDR1 SGHNT and CDR2 YENEEA. V shed 2 bases, J shed 4 bases, and the junction held 10 bases outside the gene matches. The CDR3 runs 17 residues.